Here is one T cell receptor (beta chain) with its context. This table comes from immunoSEQ multiplex PCR, and its TCRdb copy is limited to in-frame clones, with some not included. The sample has 84,000 or so clones, approximately 86% seen once. The sample comes from a study of blood T cell repertoires in COVID-19. Study-level information: PBMCs, B-cell-depleted T cells, or T cells were the source of the cDNA or gDNA that made up the material.

The CDR3 contains 15 residues. Germline CDR1 reads LGHDT; CDR2 reads YNNKEL (reference sequence). The trim removed 5 bases at V and 7 bases at J, leaving 8 bases unmatched. Sequenced material: peripheral blood. The TCR comes from an older man with active or convalescent COVID-19. The chain couples TRBV3-1 (or the pseudogene TRBV3-2) to TRBJ1-6, with 7 nucleotides matching TRBD1. CDR3 nucleotides: TGTGCCAGCAGCGGTGACAGGGCCCTGAATTCACCCCTCCACTTT. Encoded protein: CASSGDRALNSPLHF.